The rows below give T cell receptor beta chains drawn from one sample of a study of shared clonotypes between healthy human individuals. The method was immunoSEQ multiplex PCR; TCRdb's version includes in-frame clones alone and lacks a portion of them. The table includes 980,000 or so clones, 70% to 85% detected once. What was sequenced was memory CD4+ T cells sorted from blood. The origin of the receptors is a young man in good health. CDR3s include the opening cysteine and the closing phenylalanine or tryptophan. The order of the fields is V gene, clone size, J gene, D gene, CDR3 protein, CDR3 DNA. A D gene is named only where the DNA matches it firmly. Only some rows state a clone size, as once, few, many or a class for expanded clones.

v_gene: TRBV19
abundance: -
j_gene: TRBJ1-5
d_gene: -
CDR3aa: CASSIVGRGRNSNQPQHF
CDR3nt: TGTGCCAGTAGTATAGTGGGCAGGGGACGCAATAGCAATCAGCCCCAGCATTTT

v_gene: TRBV10-3
abundance: -
j_gene: TRBJ2-2
d_gene: -
CDR3aa: CAISGPNTGELFF
CDR3nt: TGTGCCATCAGTGGGCCGAACACCGGGGAGCTGTTTTTT

v_gene: TRBV27
abundance: -
j_gene: TRBJ1-2
d_gene: -
CDR3aa: CASSLKGGGYGYTF
CDR3nt: TGTGCCAGCAGTTTAAAGGGGGGTGGCTATGGCTACACCTTC

v_gene: TRBV2
abundance: once
j_gene: TRBJ2-3
d_gene: -
CDR3aa: CASSGDSRTDTQYF
CDR3nt: TGTGCCAGCAGTGGCGACAGCCGCACAGATACGCAGTATTTT

v_gene: TRBV10-1
abundance: -
j_gene: TRBJ2-7
d_gene: TRBD2
CDR3aa: CASSESRLAEANEQYF
CDR3nt: TGCGCCAGCAGTGAGTCCCGACTAGCGGAGGCGAACGAGCAGTACTTC

v_gene: TRBV29-1
abundance: -
j_gene: TRBJ2-1
d_gene: TRBD2
CDR3aa: CSVERGGNEQFF
CDR3nt: TGCAGCGTGGAGCGGGGGGGCAATGAGCAGTTCTTC

v_gene: TRBV2
abundance: many
j_gene: TRBJ2-2
d_gene: TRBD2
CDR3aa: CASSAYSGSSGELFF
CDR3nt: TGTGCCAGCAGTGCCTATAGCGGGAGCTCCGGGGAGCTGTTTTTT

v_gene: TRBV4-1
abundance: few
j_gene: TRBJ2-7
d_gene: TRBD2
CDR3aa: CASSQDLAGFSYEQYF
CDR3nt: TGCGCCAGCAGCCAAGATCTAGCGGGGTTCTCCTACGAGCAGTACTTC

v_gene: TRBV5-1
abundance: -
j_gene: TRBJ2-3
d_gene: TRBD1
CDR3aa: CASSSGQGHTDTQYF
CDR3nt: TGCGCCAGCAGCTCGGGACAGGGTCACACAGATACGCAGTATTTT

v_gene: TRBV27
abundance: few
j_gene: TRBJ2-2
d_gene: -
CDR3aa: CASSRVPGELFF
CDR3nt: TGTGCCAGCAGTAGGGTTCCCGGGGAGCTGTTTTTT

v_gene: TRBV18
abundance: -
j_gene: TRBJ2-7
d_gene: -
CDR3aa: CASSPMVSHEQYF
CDR3nt: TGTGCCAGCTCGCCAATGGTTTCCCACGAGCAGTACTTC

v_gene: TRBV2
abundance: few
j_gene: TRBJ2-7
d_gene: -
CDR3aa: CASSDAGYEQYF
CDR3nt: TGTGCCAGCAGTGATGCCGGTTACGAGCAGTACTTC

v_gene: TRBV7-2
abundance: -
j_gene: TRBJ2-4
d_gene: -
CDR3aa: CASSLAGGPLQYF
CDR3nt: TGTGCCAGCAGCTTAGCGGGGGGGCCCCTTCAGTACTTC

v_gene: TRBV5-1
abundance: -
j_gene: TRBJ2-7
d_gene: -
CDR3aa: CASSLIPLYEQYF
CDR3nt: TGCGCCAGCAGCTTGATACCTCTTTACGAGCAGTACTTC

v_gene: TRBV11-2
abundance: few
j_gene: TRBJ1-5
d_gene: -
CDR3aa: CASSLTAGRDQPQHF
CDR3nt: TGTGCCAGCAGCTTAACGGCGGGTAGGGATCAGCCCCAGCATTTT

v_gene: TRBV7-2
abundance: -
j_gene: TRBJ2-7
d_gene: -
CDR3aa: CASSLAGTASYEQYF
CDR3nt: TGTGCCAGCAGCTTAGCGGGGACGGCCTCCTACGAGCAGTACTTC